A selection of T cell receptor beta chains follows, all from one sample in a study of cytomegalovirus exposure and HLA in healthy donors. Libraries were prepared by immunoSEQ multiplex PCR; TCRdb keeps only in-frame clonotypes and omits some of them. This repertoire shows about 300,000 clones, 80% to 90% found once; its top ten account for roughly 4%. The sequenced sample consisted of PBMCs. The receptor source for this set is a man aged 35-49 years in good health and CMV-seropositive. CDR3s include the opening cysteine and the closing phenylalanine or tryptophan. The D gene is left open where the match is weak. The size of a clone is reported for some rows only, either as once, few or many, or as a class for expanded clones.

V gene: TRBV7-9; D gene: TRBD1; J gene: TRBJ2-2; clone size: -; CDR3 DNA: TGTGCCAGCCTACAGGGGCGCCAGACCGGGGAGCTGTTTTTT; CDR3 protein: CASLQGRQTGELFF
V gene: TRBV7-9; D gene: -; J gene: TRBJ2-1; clone size: -; CDR3 DNA: TGTGCCAGCAGCAAGGAGGGGGCGGGCAATGAGCAGTTCTTC; CDR3 protein: CASSKEGAGNEQFF
V gene: TRBV10-2; D gene: TRBD2; J gene: TRBJ2-1; clone size: once; CDR3 DNA: TGCGCCAGCAGTGAGGGGACTAGCGATGAGCAGTTCTTC; CDR3 protein: CASSEGTSDEQFF
V gene: TRBV6-6; D gene: TRBD2; J gene: TRBJ2-7; clone size: once; CDR3 DNA: TGTGCCAGCAGTGCAACTAGCGGGAGTTCCTTCTACGAGCAGTACTTC; CDR3 protein: CASSATSGSSFYEQYF
V gene: TRBV29-1; D gene: TRBD1; J gene: TRBJ2-2; clone size: -; CDR3 DNA: TGCAGCGTGGACACGGGACAGCGAGACACCGGGGAGCTGTTTTTT; CDR3 protein: CSVDTGQRDTGELFF
V gene: TRBV28; D gene: -; J gene: TRBJ2-6; clone size: -; CDR3 DNA: TGTGCCAGCAGCACACCGAGGACTCAGGGGGCCAACGTCCTGACTTTC; CDR3 protein: CASSTPRTQGANVLTF
V gene: TRBV28; D gene: TRBD1; J gene: TRBJ2-1; clone size: -; CDR3 DNA: TGTGCCAGCAGCACGGTGGGCTGGCAGGGGGATGAGCAGTTCTTC; CDR3 protein: CASSTVGWQGDEQFF
V gene: TRBV18; D gene: TRBD1; J gene: TRBJ2-1; clone size: once; CDR3 DNA: TGTGCCAGCTCACCACCGGTGACAGGGGGTGTCCATGAGCAGTTCTTC; CDR3 protein: CASSPPVTGGVHEQFF
V gene: TRBV5-1; D gene: -; J gene: TRBJ2-7; clone size: -; CDR3 DNA: TGCGCCAGCAGGTCCCTAAGGGAGAACGAGCAGTACTTC; CDR3 protein: CASRSLRENEQYF
V gene: TRBV9; D gene: -; J gene: TRBJ2-7; clone size: -; CDR3 DNA: TGTGCCAGCAGCGAGGGGGACGGAGCCTCCTACGAGCAGTACTTC; CDR3 protein: CASSEGDGASYEQYF
V gene: TRBV10-3; D gene: -; J gene: TRBJ2-7; clone size: few; CDR3 DNA: TGTGCCATCAGTGAGACCGGTTTGAGCTCCTACGAGCAGTACTTC; CDR3 protein: CAISETGLSSYEQYF
V gene: TRBV7-2; D gene: -; J gene: TRBJ2-7; clone size: -; CDR3 DNA: TGTGCCAGCAGCTTAGACGGGCGGGACTCCTACGAGCAGTACTTC; CDR3 protein: CASSLDGRDSYEQYF
V gene: TRBV10-3; D gene: -; J gene: TRBJ1-1; clone size: -; CDR3 DNA: TGTGCCACCCGAACCCCGGGACACGAGGCCACTGAAGCTTTCTTT; CDR3 protein: CATRTPGHEATEAFF
V gene: TRBV5-6; D gene: TRBD2; J gene: TRBJ2-5; clone size: -; CDR3 DNA: TGTGCCAGCAGCTTAGGACTAGCGGAACCACAAGAGACCCAGTACTTC; CDR3 protein: CASSLGLAEPQETQYF
V gene: TRBV4-2; D gene: TRBD2; J gene: TRBJ2-6; clone size: -; CDR3 DNA: TGTGCCAGCAGCCAAGATGGGGGGGCTGGGGCCAACGTCCTGACTTTC; CDR3 protein: CASSQDGGAGANVLTF
V gene: TRBV13; D gene: -; J gene: TRBJ1-1; clone size: -; CDR3 DNA: TGTGCCAGCAGCTTAGGCGGTGCCGCGGAAGCTTTCTTT; CDR3 protein: CASSLGGAAEAFF
V gene: TRBV2; D gene: TRBD2; J gene: TRBJ2-1; clone size: -; CDR3 DNA: TGTGCCAGCAGTGCCCAAGCGGGAGGGTACAATGAGCAGTTCTTC; CDR3 protein: CASSAQAGGYNEQFF
V gene: TRBV5-6; D gene: TRBD1; J gene: TRBJ1-1; clone size: -; CDR3 DNA: TGTGCCAGCAGCCCCGGGACAGGGGCCTTGAACACTGAAGCTTTCTTT; CDR3 protein: CASSPGTGALNTEAFF
V gene: TRBV6-1; D gene: -; J gene: TRBJ1-4; clone size: -; CDR3 DNA: TGTGCCAGCAGTCAGCGGGGGTATTCTAATGAAAAACTGTTTTTT; CDR3 protein: CASSQRGYSNEKLFF
V gene: TRBV7-6; D gene: -; J gene: TRBJ2-7; clone size: -; CDR3 DNA: TGTGCCAGCAGCTACCGCCTAGCTGGCAGGACCTACGAGCAGTACTTC; CDR3 protein: CASSYRLAGRTYEQYF
V gene: TRBV6-1; D gene: TRBD2; J gene: TRBJ2-7; clone size: -; CDR3 DNA: TGTGCCAGCAGTGTTACAGCGGGAGTAGCGAACGAGCAGTACTTC; CDR3 protein: CASSVTAGVANEQYF
V gene: TRBV19; D gene: TRBD2; J gene: TRBJ2-7; clone size: -; CDR3 DNA: TGTGCCAGTAGTATGTTCGGGACTAGCGCATACGAGCAGTACTTC; CDR3 protein: CASSMFGTSAYEQYF
V gene: TRBV27; D gene: -; J gene: TRBJ1-5; clone size: -; CDR3 DNA: TGTGCCAGCAGGTACAGGCATTATAGCAATCAGCCCCAGCATTTT; CDR3 protein: CASRYRHYSNQPQHF
V gene: TRBV7-8; D gene: -; J gene: TRBJ2-5; clone size: -; CDR3 DNA: TGTGCCAGCAGCTACTATCAAGAGACCCAGTACTTC; CDR3 protein: CASSYYQETQYF
V gene: TRBV19; D gene: -; J gene: TRBJ2-4; clone size: -; CDR3 DNA: TGTGCCAGTAGTATGCCAGGGACCAAAAACATTCAGTACTTC; CDR3 protein: CASSMPGTKNIQYF
V gene: TRBV7-3; D gene: TRBD2; J gene: TRBJ2-1; clone size: -; CDR3 DNA: TGTGCCAGCAGCTTAACGGGAGGGCGCCCCGTCGGCAATGAGCAGTTCTTC; CDR3 protein: CASSLTGGRPVGNEQFF
V gene: TRBV19; D gene: TRBD1; J gene: TRBJ1-1; clone size: -; CDR3 DNA: TGTGCCAGTACCTCCGGACAGGGTCGATGGTCTGAAGCTTTCTTT; CDR3 protein: CASTSGQGRWSEAFF
V gene: TRBV4-1; D gene: TRBD2; J gene: TRBJ2-7; clone size: -; CDR3 DNA: TGCGCCAGCAGCCGGGGACTAGCGACATCCTACGAGCAGTACTTC; CDR3 protein: CASSRGLATSYEQYF
V gene: TRBV5-1; D gene: TRBD2; J gene: TRBJ2-7; clone size: -; CDR3 DNA: TGCGCCAGCAGCTTGGTAGCGGGAGTCAGGGACGAGCAGTACTTC; CDR3 protein: CASSLVAGVRDEQYF
V gene: TRBV28; D gene: -; J gene: TRBJ1-2; clone size: -; CDR3 DNA: TGTGCCAGCAGCAATGACAGGCATGGCTACACCTTC; CDR3 protein: CASSNDRHGYTF
V gene: TRBV25-1; D gene: TRBD2; J gene: TRBJ2-6; clone size: -; CDR3 DNA: TGTGCCAGCAGTGCAAGACTAGCTCCTTACTCTGGGGCCAACGTCCTGACTTTC; CDR3 protein: CASSARLAPYSGANVLTF
V gene: TRBV5-1; D gene: TRBD1; J gene: TRBJ1-1; clone size: -; CDR3 DNA: TGCGCCAGCAGCTTCCTGACAGGGTTTAGTTCAAGGGGCACTGAAGCTTTCTTT; CDR3 protein: CASSFLTGFSSRGTEAFF
V gene: TRBV6-6; D gene: -; J gene: TRBJ2-1; clone size: -; CDR3 DNA: TGTGCCAGCAGTTACGGTCCCGGAGTCTCCTACAATGAGCAGTTCTTC; CDR3 protein: CASSYGPGVSYNEQFF
V gene: TRBV13; D gene: TRBD2; J gene: TRBJ2-7; clone size: -; CDR3 DNA: TGTGCCAGCAGCTCCGGACTAGCGAGCTCCTACGAGCAGTACTTC; CDR3 protein: CASSSGLASSYEQYF
V gene: TRBV6-5; D gene: -; J gene: TRBJ2-2; clone size: -; CDR3 DNA: TGTGCCAGCAGTTTTTCATACACCGGGGAGCTGTTTTTT; CDR3 protein: CASSFSYTGELFF
V gene: TRBV28; D gene: TRBD1; J gene: TRBJ2-7; clone size: -; CDR3 DNA: TGTGCCAGCCAAGGGACAGGGACCTACGAGCAGTACTTC; CDR3 protein: CASQGTGTYEQYF
V gene: TRBV5-5; D gene: TRBD2; J gene: TRBJ2-3; clone size: -; CDR3 DNA: TGTGCCAGCAGCAAGAATAGCGGGGGATACACAGATACGCAGTATTTT; CDR3 protein: CASSKNSGGYTDTQYF
V gene: TRBV11-1; D gene: TRBD2; J gene: TRBJ2-1; clone size: -; CDR3 DNA: TGTGCCAGCAGCCCAGGCGGGACTAGCGGCTTCAATGAGCAGTTCTTC; CDR3 protein: CASSPGGTSGFNEQFF
V gene: TRBV4-3; D gene: TRBD1; J gene: TRBJ1-2; clone size: -; CDR3 DNA: TGCGCCAGCAGCCAGGACAGGGCGTATGGCTACACCTTC; CDR3 protein: CASSQDRAYGYTF
V gene: TRBV28; D gene: TRBD1; J gene: TRBJ2-3; clone size: -; CDR3 DNA: TGTGCCAGCAGTCTGTCCCGGGACAGGGCGAGGAATACGCAGTATTTT; CDR3 protein: CASSLSRDRARNTQYF
V gene: TRBV4-3; D gene: -; J gene: TRBJ2-5; clone size: -; CDR3 DNA: TGCGCCAGCAGCCAAGCAGGGCAGCAAGAGACCCAGTACTTC; CDR3 protein: CASSQAGQQETQYF
V gene: TRBV7-9; D gene: TRBD1; J gene: TRBJ1-1; clone size: -; CDR3 DNA: TGTGCCAGCAGCTTAGTAGACAGGGCCACTGAAGCTTTCTTT; CDR3 protein: CASSLVDRATEAFF
V gene: TRBV28; D gene: TRBD1; J gene: TRBJ1-6; clone size: -; CDR3 DNA: TGTGCCAGCAGTCCAGGGACAGGGGACAATTCACCCCTCCACTTT; CDR3 protein: CASSPGTGDNSPLHF
V gene: TRBV5-1; D gene: TRBD2; J gene: TRBJ2-1; clone size: -; CDR3 DNA: TGCGCCAGCAGCTTAATTCGGGCTAGCGGGAGAGATGAGCAGTTCTTC; CDR3 protein: CASSLIRASGRDEQFF
V gene: TRBV5-1; D gene: -; J gene: TRBJ1-1; clone size: few; CDR3 DNA: TGCGCCAGCAGCTTGACAGGGCCAGGCACTGAAGCTTTCTTT; CDR3 protein: CASSLTGPGTEAFF
V gene: TRBV29-1; D gene: -; J gene: TRBJ1-1; clone size: -; CDR3 DNA: TGCAGCGTTCTCAGAAGTAGGAGACGGCATACGAACACTGAAGCTTTCTTT; CDR3 protein: CSVLRSRRRHTNTEAFF
V gene: TRBV4-2; D gene: TRBD2; J gene: TRBJ2-3; clone size: once; CDR3 DNA: TGTGCCAGCAGCCCCGATTTGGGGGGGGTAACACTATCTAGCACAGATACGCAGTATTTT; CDR3 protein: CASSPDLGGVTLSSTDTQYF
V gene: TRBV11-3; D gene: -; J gene: TRBJ2-7; clone size: once; CDR3 DNA: TGTGCTTCCCCAGCGGTAGGTATCTACGAGCAGTACTTC; CDR3 protein: CASPAVGIYEQYF
V gene: TRBV19; D gene: TRBD1; J gene: TRBJ2-7; clone size: -; CDR3 DNA: TGTGCCACCCGACAAACCGGGACAGGGCAATACGAGCAGTACTTC; CDR3 protein: CATRQTGTGQYEQYF
V gene: TRBV9; D gene: -; J gene: TRBJ1-2; clone size: -; CDR3 DNA: TGTGCCAGCAGTCGCCTCGACGGACTATTGGGCTACACCTTC; CDR3 protein: CASSRLDGLLGYTF
V gene: TRBV18; D gene: -; J gene: TRBJ1-3; clone size: -; CDR3 DNA: TGTGCCAGCTCACCACTAGCTGGGCGGGACTCTGGAAACACCATATATTTT; CDR3 protein: CASSPLAGRDSGNTIYF
V gene: TRBV28; D gene: -; J gene: TRBJ2-5; clone size: -; CDR3 DNA: TGTGCCAGCACCTTGGACAGCCAAGAGACCCAGTACTTC; CDR3 protein: CASTLDSQETQYF